This T cell receptor beta chain was captured by sequencing in a study of shared clonotypes between healthy human individuals. Study as a whole: CD4 naive cells filled three plates per donor, CD4 memory three, CD8 naive two and CD8 memory one.

Study-wide results and limits: Some clonotypes were shared by all four sorted-subset donors, while others were not shared. The non-shared ones had lower generation probabilities than the shared ones.

Comment on this clone: Its target is not known.

Generated by immunoSEQ multiplex PCR, the TCRdb table keeps only in-frame clones and is missing some. The table lists 2,100,000 or so clones, under 97% of them singletons, with about 0.13% in the top ten. This clonotype was obtained from a man aged 18 to 30 in good health. The sequenced material came from naive CD4+ T cells sorted from blood. The sample's subset: CD45RA+ positively selected.

The CDR3 sequence is CASSLRRETTEAFF. The CDR3, as DNA: TGTGCCAGCAGTTTACGCAGGGAAACCACTGAAGCTTTCTTT. J is TRBJ1-1 and V is TRBV27, with TRBD1 as a possible D gene (5 bases). The germline gives CDR1 MNHEY, CDR2 SMNVEV (reference sequence). The CDR3 spans 14 residues. V dropped 2 bases and J dropped 4 bases, with 11 bases sitting between them.